Shown below are 8 T cell receptor beta chains from a single sample sequenced in a study of vaccination and CD4 T cells after COVID-19. These receptors' targets are unknown. The treatment here: roughly 11-day PBMC culture with coronavirus spike peptide pools or control peptides (ViraFEST assay). Cultured CD4+ T cell DNA was sequenced using the Oncomine TCR Beta short-read assay. MiXCR, run by TCRdb on the PCR reads, gives a single entry per CDR3 protein. The profile shows 9,500 or so distinct CDR3 sequences, around 30% of them singletons. Sequencing used CD4+ T cells from blood, cultured in vitro, obtained after SARS-CoV-2 vaccination. The source is a human donor who had recovered from COVID-19.

This clonotype has more than one count but fewer than ten. The chain recombines TRBV6-5 with TRBJ2-7; TRBD2 matches at 10 bases. Germline CDR1 and CDR2: MNHEY and SVGAGI. The length of the CDR3 is 17 residues. The J segment lost 3 bases and the V segment lost 3 bases, leaving 11 bases of the junction unmatched. As DNA, the CDR3 is TGTGCCAGCAGTTATCTGGGGGTAGCGGGAGGCTTCTACGAGCAGTACTTC. This translates into CASSYLGVAGGFYEQYF.

This clonotype was found a few times. V and J are TRBV20-1 and TRBJ2-3; D is perhaps TRBD1 or TRBD2 (5 bases each). The CDR3 has 14 amino acids. With 0 bases removed from V and 5 bases from J, the gap between germline ends came to 12 bases. Per the germline V gene, CDR1 is DFQATT and CDR2 is SNEGSKA (reference sequence). CDR3 sequence: CSARDLVGVDTQYF. The CDR3 coding sequence is TGCAGTGCTAGAGATCTGGTGGGGGTAGATACGCAGTATTTT.

V and J are TRBV28 and TRBJ1-2; the match to TRBD1 covers 7 bases. The CDR3 covers 15 residues. The trim removed 10 bases at V and 4 bases at J, leaving 15 bases unmatched. Germline V gene lookup returns CDR1 MDHEN and CDR2 SYDVKM. CDR3: CANTVGGGGSYGYTF. The CDR3 nucleotides are TGTGCCAACACCGTCGGGGGAGGGGGCAGCTATGGCTACACCTTC.

This clonotype occurred a few times. The rearrangement joins TRBV6-1 to TRBJ2-1, with 10 bases lining up with TRBD2. The V gene's germline CDR1 is MNHNS and CDR2 SASEGT. This CDR3 contains 17 residues. V dropped 5 bases and J dropped 6; count of bases not matched to a gene: 13. CDR3 DNA: TGTGCCAGCAGTAAAAGAGCGGGAGGGCCGATGGGCAATGAGCAGTTCTTC. Translated, it gives CASSKRAGGPMGNEQFF.

This chain uses TRBV6-5 with TRBJ2-1; 10 positions agree with TRBD2. The CDR3 loop spans 17 amino acids. The trim removed 2 bases at V and 9 bases at J, leaving 13 bases unmatched. Germline V gives CDR1 MNHEY, CDR2 SVGAGI. The DNA of the CDR3 is TGTGCCAGCAGTTACCCGCAGCAGCGGGAGGGGGCGCCTGAGCAGTTCTTC. Translation gives CASSYPQQREGAPEQFF.

This clonotype has only a few counts. The rearrangement links TRBV20-1 to TRBJ2-7, with D tentatively TRBD2 (7 bases). Germline assignment: CDR1 DFQATT and CDR2 SNEGSKA (reference sequence). Trimming took 5 bases from V and 8 from J, leaving 13 bases between them. This CDR3 is 11 amino acids long. CDR3 DNA sequence: TGCAGTGCTTCTTTCGGGGGGCAGCAGTACTTC. Translated, it gives CSASFGGQQYF.

This clonotype was seen a handful of times. V is TRBV7-2 and J is TRBJ1-5, with no clear D. With 1 base removed from V and 5 bases from J, the gap between germline ends came to 9 bases. The V gene's germline CDR1 is SGHTA and CDR2 FQGNSA. The CDR3 totals 14 residues. For the CDR3, the DNA is TGTGCCAGCAGCTTAGTCCCCCCCGATCAGCCCCAGCATTTT. Amino acid sequence: CASSLVPPDQPQHF.

This chain connects TRBV7-2 to TRBJ2-1; D gene uncertain. Deletions cut 5 bases from V and 2 bases from J, with 19 bases between. Germline CDR1 and CDR2: SGHTA and FQGNSA. This CDR3 region has 17 residues. The CDR3 loop is CASSNPFGPPPYNEQFF. The DNA of the CDR3 is TGTGCCAGCAGCAACCCCTTCGGACCGCCGCCCTACAATGAGCAGTTCTTC.